The entry that follows covers one T cell receptor (beta chain) sequence. No antigen is known for it. The authors ran the assay at deep level. Libraries were prepared by immunoSEQ multiplex PCR; TCRdb keeps only in-frame clonotypes and omits some of them. The table lists fewer than 700,000 clones, about 95% of them singletons. Naive CD8 cells comprised CD45RO-negative, CCR7-positively selected cells, excluding terminally differentiated effector memory CD45RA+ cells. Germline V CDR1 and CDR2: SGHNT, YYREEE (reference sequence). Unmatched junction bases numbered 9, after V lost 3 bases and J lost 5 bases. The CDR3 has 15 amino acids. The data originate from a study of shared clonotypes between healthy human individuals. The study's findings and limits: The study found about 5% of naive CD4 clonotypes shared across a few donors.

Input material: naive CD8+ T cells sorted from blood. The chain combines TRBV5-4 with TRBJ2-7; TRBD1 matches at 9 bases. This receptor was obtained from a woman in her 30s in good health. DNA for the CDR3: TGTGCCAGCAGCTGGGGTGACAGGGGGGCCCACGAGCAGTACTTC. Amino acids: CASSWGDRGAHEQYF.